The TCR beta chain under discussion was sequenced for a study of cytomegalovirus exposure and HLA in healthy donors. PCR involved 60 Vbeta and 13 Jbeta primers. Using immunoSEQ multiplex PCR, the repertoire was profiled, and TCRdb retains in-frame clones only, with some absent. This table has 90,000 to 100,000 clones, approximately 77% appearing once. Study findings and constraints: Common viral pathogens seemed to be connected with several of the most significant clusters, according to a later analysis. Analyses of presence/absence relied on an assumption of roughly uniform sequencing depth across donors. In vitro assays verified that three CMV-associated chains recognized CMV antigens specifically.

The donors were healthy bone marrow donors. Germline V gene sequence: CDR1 SNHLY, CDR2 FYNNEI. The CDR3 runs 14 residues. The V end was cut by 6 bases, the J end by 3 bases, with 12 bases between. As to this clone: The antigen is unknown.

Sequencing used PBMCs. The source of this sequence is a female donor in good health and CMV-seronegative. The chain recombines TRBV2 with TRBJ1-5; the D gene is possibly TRBD1 (6 bases). CDR3 DNA sequence: TGTGCCAGCAGGACTTCAGGGGACAATCAGCCCCAGCATTTT. It yields the protein CASRTSGDNQPQHF.